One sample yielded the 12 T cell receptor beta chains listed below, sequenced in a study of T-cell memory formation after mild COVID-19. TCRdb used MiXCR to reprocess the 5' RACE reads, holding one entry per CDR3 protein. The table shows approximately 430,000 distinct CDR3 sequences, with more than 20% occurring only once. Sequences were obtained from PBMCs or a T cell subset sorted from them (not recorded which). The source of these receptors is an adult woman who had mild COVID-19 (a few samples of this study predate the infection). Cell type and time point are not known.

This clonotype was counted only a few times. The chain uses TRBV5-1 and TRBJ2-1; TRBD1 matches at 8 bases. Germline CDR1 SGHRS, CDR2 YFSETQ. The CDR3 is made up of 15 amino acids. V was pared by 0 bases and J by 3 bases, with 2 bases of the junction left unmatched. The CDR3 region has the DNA TGCGCCAGCAGCTTGGACAGGGGGTACTACAATGAGCAGTTCTTC. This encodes CASSLDRGYYNEQFF.

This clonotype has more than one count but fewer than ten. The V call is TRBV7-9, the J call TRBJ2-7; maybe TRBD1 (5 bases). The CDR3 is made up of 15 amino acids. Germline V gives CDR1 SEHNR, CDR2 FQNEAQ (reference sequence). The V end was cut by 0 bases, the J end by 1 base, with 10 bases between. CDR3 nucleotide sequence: TGTGCCAGCAGCTTAGCGCCAGGGAAATCCTACGAGCAGTACTTC. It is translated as CASSLAPGKSYEQYF.

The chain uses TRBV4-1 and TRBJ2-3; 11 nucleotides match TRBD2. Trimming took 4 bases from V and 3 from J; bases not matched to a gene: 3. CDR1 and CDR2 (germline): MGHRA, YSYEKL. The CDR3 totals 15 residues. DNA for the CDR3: TGCGCCAGCAGCCGGGGACTAGCGGTTACAGATACGCAGTATTTT. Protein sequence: CASSRGLAVTDTQYF.

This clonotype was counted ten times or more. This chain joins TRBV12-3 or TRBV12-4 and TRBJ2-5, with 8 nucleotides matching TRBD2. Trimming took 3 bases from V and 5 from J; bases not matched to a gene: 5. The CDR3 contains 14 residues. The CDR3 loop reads CASSFGGARETQYF. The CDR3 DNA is TGTGCCAGCAGTTTCGGGGGGGCCCGGGAGACCCAGTACTTC.

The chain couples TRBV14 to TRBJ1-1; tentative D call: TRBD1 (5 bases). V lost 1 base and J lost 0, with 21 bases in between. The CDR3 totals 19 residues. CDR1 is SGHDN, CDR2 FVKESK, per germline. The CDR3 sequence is CASSQGVFSRQPLNTEAFF. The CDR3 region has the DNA TGTGCCAGCAGCCAAGGAGTTTTTAGTCGACAGCCGTTGAACACTGAAGCTTTCTTT.

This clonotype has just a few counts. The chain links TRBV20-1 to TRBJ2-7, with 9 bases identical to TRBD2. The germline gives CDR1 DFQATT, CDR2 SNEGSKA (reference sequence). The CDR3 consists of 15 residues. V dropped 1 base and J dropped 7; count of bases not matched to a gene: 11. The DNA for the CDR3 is TGCAGTGCTAGAGGGGCAGCGGGAGGCCCAGAGGAGCAGTACTTC. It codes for CSARGAAGGPEEQYF.

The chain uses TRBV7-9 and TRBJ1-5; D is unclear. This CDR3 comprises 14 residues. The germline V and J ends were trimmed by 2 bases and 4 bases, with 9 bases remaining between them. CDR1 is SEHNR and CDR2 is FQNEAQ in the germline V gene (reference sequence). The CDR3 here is CASSLLEGNQPQHF. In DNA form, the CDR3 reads TGTGCCAGCAGCTTACTGGAAGGGAATCAGCCCCAGCATTTT.

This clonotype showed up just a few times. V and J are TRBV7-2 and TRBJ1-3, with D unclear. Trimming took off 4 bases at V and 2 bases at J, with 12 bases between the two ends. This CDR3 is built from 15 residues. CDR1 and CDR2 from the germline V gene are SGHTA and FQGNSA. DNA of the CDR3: TGTGCCAGCAGCTCCACTAGCGATCCTGGAAACACCATATATTTT. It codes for CASSSTSDPGNTIYF.

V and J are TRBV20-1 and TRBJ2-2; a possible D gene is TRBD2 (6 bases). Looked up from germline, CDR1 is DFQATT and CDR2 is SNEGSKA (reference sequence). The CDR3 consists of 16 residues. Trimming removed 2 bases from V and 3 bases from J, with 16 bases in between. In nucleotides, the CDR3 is TGCAGTGCTAGAAAACCGGGAGTCTCCTACACCGGGGAGCTGTTTTTT. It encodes CSARKPGVSYTGELFF.

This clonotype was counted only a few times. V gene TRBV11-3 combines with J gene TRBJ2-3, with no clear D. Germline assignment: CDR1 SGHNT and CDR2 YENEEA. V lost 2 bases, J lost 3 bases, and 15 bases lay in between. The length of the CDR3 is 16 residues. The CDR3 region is CASSLNWARGTDTQYF. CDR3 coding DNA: TGTGCCAGCAGCTTAAACTGGGCCCGCGGAACAGATACGCAGTATTTT.

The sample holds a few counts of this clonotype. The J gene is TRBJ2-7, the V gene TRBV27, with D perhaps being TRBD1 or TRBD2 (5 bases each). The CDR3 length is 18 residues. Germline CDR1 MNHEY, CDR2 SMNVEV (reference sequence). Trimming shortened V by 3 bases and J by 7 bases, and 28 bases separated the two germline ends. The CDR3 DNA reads TGTGCCAGCAGTTTGAGGGGACGGCAGGGATTTTACGCGACGGAGCAGTACTTC. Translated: CASSLRGRQGFYATEQYF.

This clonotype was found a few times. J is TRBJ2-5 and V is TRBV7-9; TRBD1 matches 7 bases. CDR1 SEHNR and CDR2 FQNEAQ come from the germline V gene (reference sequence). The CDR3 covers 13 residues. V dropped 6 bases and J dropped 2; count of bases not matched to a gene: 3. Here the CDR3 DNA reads TGTGCCAGCAGGGCAGGGGGTCAAGAGACCCAGTACTTC. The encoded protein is CASRAGGQETQYF.